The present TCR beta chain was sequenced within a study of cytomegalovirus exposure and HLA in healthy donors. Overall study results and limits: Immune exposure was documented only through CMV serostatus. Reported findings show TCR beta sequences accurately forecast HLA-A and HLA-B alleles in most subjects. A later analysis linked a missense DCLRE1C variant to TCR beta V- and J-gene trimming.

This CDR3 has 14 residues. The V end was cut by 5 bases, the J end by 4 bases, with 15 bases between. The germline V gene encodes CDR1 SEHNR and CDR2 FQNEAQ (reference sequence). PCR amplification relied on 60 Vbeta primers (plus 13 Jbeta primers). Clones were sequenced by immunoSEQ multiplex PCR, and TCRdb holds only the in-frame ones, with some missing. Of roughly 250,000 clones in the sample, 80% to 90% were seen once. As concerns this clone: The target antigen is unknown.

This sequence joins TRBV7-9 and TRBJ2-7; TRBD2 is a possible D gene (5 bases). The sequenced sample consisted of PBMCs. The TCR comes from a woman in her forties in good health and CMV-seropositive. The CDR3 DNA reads TGTGCCAGCAGCCCCGGAGGAATGGGATACGAGCAGTACTTC. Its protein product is CASSPGGMGYEQYF.